This entry lists 17 T cell receptor beta chains sequenced from one sample in a study of blood T cell repertoires in COVID-19. Sequenced by immunoSEQ multiplex PCR; TCRdb stores in-frame clones only, minus some. The sample carries under 200,000 clones, less than 80% recorded once. Material for sequencing was PBMCs or T cells enriched from blood (not recorded which). The receptors come from a woman aged 70-85 years in a cohort exposed to, infected with or recovered from COVID-19 (not recorded which).

The V and J genes are TRBV3-1 (or the pseudogene TRBV3-2) and TRBJ2-7; the match to TRBD2 covers 9 bases. With V trimmed by 1 base and J by 7 bases, 14 bases remained unmatched. This CDR3 region has 17 residues. Germline CDR1 reads LGHDT; CDR2 reads YNNKEL (reference sequence). The CDR3 here is CASSQVPTAGGRWEQYF. In DNA, the CDR3 is TGTGCCAGCAGCCAAGTCCCTACAGCGGGAGGCCGGTGGGAGCAGTACTTC.

The genes are TRBV24-1 and TRBJ1-5; the D is unclear. There are 13 residues in the CDR3. Trimming left V 6 bases short and J 5 bases short, with 10 bases between. Germline-derived CDR1 and CDR2 are KGHDR and SFDVKD. The CDR3 protein is CATSRTRDQPQHF. CDR3 bases: TGTGCCACCAGTCGGACTCGGGATCAGCCCCAGCATTTT.

The chain recombines TRBV28 with TRBJ2-2; 8 bases fit TRBD1. In germline, CDR1 is MDHEN, CDR2 SYDVKM. CDR3 size: 20 residues. J lost 0 bases, V lost 6 bases, and 18 bases had no gene match. CDR3 bases: TGTGCCAGCAGCCGGACCCGAACAGGGGGAACTACCTCGAACACCGGGGAGCTGTTTTTT. Encoded protein: CASSRTRTGGTTSNTGELFF.

The rearrangement uses TRBV2 and TRBJ2-3; TRBD1 agrees at 10 bases. Germline V lookup: CDR1 SNHLY, CDR2 FYNNEI. This CDR3 is 15 amino acids long. Trimming cost V 4 bases and J 3 bases; bases outside gene matches: 4. The CDR3 bases are TGTGCCAGCAGTGCAAGGACAGGGGGGACAGATACGCAGTATTTT. Translating gives CASSARTGGTDTQYF.

The rearrangement links TRBV5-1 to TRBJ1-5; 9 bases are a match to TRBD1. The CDR3 has 14 residues. V dropped 4 bases and J dropped 5; count of bases not matched to a gene: 4. The V gene's germline CDR1 is SGHRS and CDR2 YFSETQ. The CDR3, as DNA: TGCGCCAGCAGCACGGGACAGGGAGATCAGCCCCAGCATTTT. Translation gives CASSTGQGDQPQHF.

As DNA, the CDR3 is TGCGCCAGCAGTCCCCGGACAGGGGAGGTCGGGGAGCTGTTTTTT. Amino acids: CASSPRTGEVGELFF. J is TRBJ2-2 and V is TRBV5-1; TRBD1 matches at 9 bases. The CDR3 has 15 residues. The V and J ends lost 5 bases and 7 bases, in that order; junction bases with no gene match: 9. Germline V gene data show CDR1 as SGHRS and CDR2 as YFSETQ. The whole variable domain, remainder taken from reference TRBV5-1 and TRBJ2-2, is KAGVTQTPRYLIKTRGQQVTLSCSPISGHRSVSWYQQTPGQGLQFLFEYFSETQRNKGNFPGRFSGRQFSNSRSEMNVSTLELGDSALYLCASSPRTGEVGELFFGEGSRLTVL.

This chain connects TRBV28 to TRBJ2-7, with 11 positions matching TRBD1. The ends lost 2 bases at V and 3 bases at J; junction bases unmatched: 12. Germline lookup yields CDR1 MDHEN and CDR2 SYDVKM. The CDR3 has 18 residues. The CDR3 spells CASSLSSGGQGVYYEQYF. The CDR3 DNA sequence: TGTGCCAGCAGTTTAAGTTCTGGGGGACAGGGGGTCTACTACGAGCAGTACTTC. Combining the CDR3 with reference TRBV28 and TRBJ2-7 gives the whole variable domain DVKVTQSSRYLVKRTGEKVFLECVQDMDHENMFWYRQDPGLGLRLIYFSYDVKMKEKGDIPEGYSVSREKKERFSLILESASTNQTSMYLCASSLSSGGQGVYYEQYFGPGTRLTVT.

The chain employs TRBV7-3 and TRBJ2-5; perhaps TRBD2 as D (6 bases). Germline V gene lookup returns CDR1 SGHTA and CDR2 FQGTGA. The CDR3 is 10 amino acids. The CDR3 loop is CPSVGETQYF. DNA of the CDR3: TGTCCTAGCGTAGGGGAGACCCAGTACTTC. The full variable domain, rest sourced from reference TRBV7-3 and TRBJ2-5, is GAGVSQTPSNKVTEKGKYVELRCDPISGHTALYWYRQSLGQGPEFLIYFQGTGAADDSGLPNDRFFAVRPEGSVSTLKIQRTERGDSAVYLCPSVGETQYFGPGTRLLVL.

The rearrangement uses TRBV24-1 and TRBJ2-7, with TRBD2 matching 7 bases. This CDR3 is built from 14 residues. The trim removed 6 bases at V and 5 bases at J, leaving 9 bases unmatched. Germline V lookup: CDR1 KGHDR, CDR2 SFDVKD. The CDR3 loop is CATSLSGTSDEQYF. The CDR3 DNA sequence: TGTGCCACCAGTTTGAGCGGGACCAGCGACGAGCAGTACTTC.

This clone has only a few counts. This chain joins TRBV5-1 and TRBJ1-3, with D perhaps matching TRBD1 (6 bases). Trimming shortened V by 2 bases and J by 4 bases, and 10 bases separated the two germline ends. Per germline, CDR1 SGHRS and CDR2 YFSETQ. The CDR3 runs 14 residues. The CDR3 bases are TGCGCCAGCAGCTTTACAGGGTACGGAAACACCATATATTTT. Translation: CASSFTGYGNTIYF.

The chain joins TRBV28 to TRBJ1-2; D is uncertain. Per the germline V gene, CDR1 is MDHEN and CDR2 is SYDVKM. V dropped 5 bases and J dropped 6 bases, with 7 bases sitting between them. CDR3 length equals 11 residues. This CDR3 is CASSTRDGYTF. The DNA of the CDR3 is TGTGCCAGCAGTACCCGAGATGGCTACACCTTC.

The V call is TRBV28, the J call TRBJ1-4; D possibly corresponds to TRBD1 (6 bases). Germline assignment: CDR1 MDHEN and CDR2 SYDVKM. The CDR3 loop spans 13 amino acids. Deletions cut 4 bases from V and 7 bases from J, with 10 bases between. The DNA for the CDR3 is TGTGCCAGCAGTTGGCAAGGGGGTGAAAAACTGTTTTTT. It encodes CASSWQGGEKLFF.

This rearrangement joins TRBV7-8 to TRBJ2-1; TRBD2 aligns across 11 bases. V gave up 1 base and J gave up 6 bases; unmatched junction bases: 14. Germline values: CDR1 SGHVS, CDR2 FQNEAQ. This CDR3 region has 19 residues. CDR3 bases: TGTGCCAGCAGCTTAGGCAGACTAGCGGGACCCAGGGGGGTCAATGAGCAGTTCTTC. It codes for CASSLGRLAGPRGVNEQFF.

CDR3 region: CASSRGQTTNTGELFF. For the CDR3, the DNA is TGTGCCAGCAGCCGGGGACAGACAACGAACACCGGGGAGCTGTTTTTT. The V and J genes are TRBV3-1 (or the pseudogene TRBV3-2) and TRBJ2-2, with 7 positions matching TRBD1. The CDR3 totals 16 residues. Germline CDR1 LGHDT, CDR2 YNNKEL (reference sequence). V was clipped by 4 bases and J by 0 bases; unmatched bases: 5.

The V gene is TRBV5-1, the J gene TRBJ1-3; no definite D call. Trimming took off 0 bases at V and 4 bases at J, with 5 bases between the two ends. Germline V lookup: CDR1 SGHRS, CDR2 YFSETQ. The CDR3 totals 13 residues. The CDR3 DNA reads as TGCGCCAGCAGCTTGGACTGGGGAAACACCATATATTTT. Protein sequence: CASSLDWGNTIYF.

The V and J genes are TRBV7-9 and TRBJ1-5; 7 bases agree with TRBD1. The CDR3 totals 16 residues. With V trimmed by 1 base and J by 1 base, 4 bases remained unmatched. In germline, CDR1 is SEHNR, CDR2 FQNEAQ (reference sequence). Written as DNA, the CDR3 is TGTGCCAGCAGCTTAGGAGGGACAGCAAGCAATCAGCCCCAGCATTTT. The encoded protein is CASSLGGTASNQPQHF.

J is TRBJ1-4 and V is TRBV4-3; D uncertain. In germline, CDR1 is LGHNA, CDR2 YSLEER. The CDR3 totals 15 residues. V was cut by 1 base and J by 5 bases, with 11 bases left in between. The CDR3 region has the DNA TGCGCCAGCAGCCAAGCCCCCAAACAAAATGAAAAACTGTTTTTT. Translated: CASSQAPKQNEKLFF.